This T cell receptor (beta chain) was sequenced for a study of cytomegalovirus exposure and HLA in healthy donors. Study results and caveats: In a later analysis, specific HLA alleles were associated with some 16,000 TCR beta sequences at a 0.05 false discovery rate. In an earlier analysis, about 87% or about 30%: the productive usage of most TCR beta V segments.

On this clone itself: Its antigen remains unidentified.

Use of 60 Vbeta and 13 Jbeta primers characterized the PCR. Here immunoSEQ multiplex PCR was the method, and the copy in TCRdb shows in-frame clones only, minus some. The data hold about 180,000 clones, with 81% observed a single time. Trimming stripped 0 bases from V and 1 base from J, with 13 bases between. The length of the CDR3 is 17 residues. The germline V gene encodes CDR1 MGHRA and CDR2 YSYEKL. This TCR was recovered from a woman in her twenties or thirties in good health and CMV-seronegative. Sequenced sample: PBMCs. V gene TRBV4-1 combines with J gene TRBJ2-4; D is perhaps TRBD1 (5 bases). Here the CDR3 DNA reads TGCGCCAGCAGCCAAGATGGGGCGTACGGCGCCAAAAACATTCAGTACTTC. It encodes CASSQDGAYGAKNIQYF.